This TCR beta chain was captured in a study of blood T cell repertoires in COVID-19. Study background: Some COVID-19 samples were acute and others convalescent; all came from the United States, Italy and Spain. The cDNA or gDNA used as material had been derived from T cells, B-cell-depleted T cells, or PBMCs.

Cohorts were assigned according to the clinical history that participants reported. In Cohort 3, a recovered donor had either two negative PCRs, clearance, or symptom resolution. Using immunoSEQ multiplex PCR, the repertoire was profiled, and TCRdb retains in-frame clones only, with some absent. The sample holds under 300,000 clones; around nine tenths are singletons and the top ten take roughly 1.7%. Sequencing was performed on PBMCs or T cells enriched from blood (not recorded which). This receptor was obtained from a woman aged 45-59 years who had recovered from COVID-19.

The CDR3 DNA follows: TGTGCCAGCAGTCGGGACCCCTTCTCTCTAGCGGGTAGAGGCAATGAGCAGTTCTTC. Amino acids: CASSRDPFSLAGRGNEQFF. The rearrangement uses TRBV6-2 or TRBV6-3 and TRBJ2-1; 8 bases align to TRBD2. CDR3 length: 19 amino acids. Germline V CDR1 and CDR2: MNHEY, SVGEGT. Trimming took 5 bases from V and 6 from J; bases not matched to a gene: 21.